Described below is a single TCR beta chain sequence and its context. Its antigen is as yet unknown. The CDR3 has 15 residues. V lost 1 base, J lost 5 bases, and 14 bases lay in between. The germline CDR1 and CDR2 sequences are SGHTA and FQGNSA. With 60 Vbeta and 13 Jbeta primers, the PCR was carried out. Generated by immunoSEQ multiplex PCR, the TCRdb table keeps only in-frame clones and is missing some. In the table there are over 200,000 clones, just under 85% of which are singletons. The sample comes from a study of cytomegalovirus exposure and HLA in healthy donors. On the study more broadly: Caucasian-associated ancestry cluster membership applied to approximately 80% of approximately 400 genotyped donors. Study observations and caveats: Cytomegalovirus-associated status was assigned to around 160 TCR beta chains. About 87% or about 30% of the time was how often most TCR beta V segments were productive, according to an earlier analysis. Several of the most significant clusters appeared, in a later analysis, to be linked to common viral pathogens.

Sequencing was done on a sample of PBMCs. J is TRBJ2-5 and V is TRBV7-2; TRBD2 is a possible D gene (6 bases). The receptor comes from a woman aged 40 to 55 in good health and CMV-seronegative. In nucleotides, the CDR3 is TGTGCCAGCAGCTTAGTCCCGGGAGTAGGCGAGACCCAGTACTTC. It yields the protein CASSLVPGVGETQYF. Full variable domain (outside the CDR3, taken from reference TRBV7-2 and TRBJ2-5): GAGVSQSPSNKVTEKGKDVELRCDPISGHTALYWYRQSLGQGLEFLIYFQGNSAPDKSGLPSDRFSAERTGGSVSTLTIQRTQQEDSAVYLCASSLVPGVGETQYFGPGTRLLVL.